This entry concerns a single T cell receptor beta chain. The sample originates from a study of blood T cell repertoires in COVID-19. The wider study: The United States, Italy and Spain were the sources of the acute and convalescent COVID-19 samples. PBMCs, B-cell-depleted T cells, or T cells provided the cDNA or gDNA that made up the material.

This CDR3 contains 14 residues. Germline-derived CDR1 and CDR2 are SGHTA and FQGNSA. With 4 bases clipped from V and 6 bases from J, the junction kept 7 bases outside the gene matches. As handled by the study authors: It was from reference gene primer amplification that nucleated cell counts were estimated. TCRdb keeps only in-frame clones here, not all; method: immunoSEQ multiplex PCR. V and J calls and clone size follow that table, whereas D and trimming were derived from the DNA. In the table there are about 73,000 clones, 83% of which are singletons. The sample comprised peripheral blood. This receptor was taken from a man in his fifties or sixties with active COVID-19. The V gene is TRBV7-2, the J gene TRBJ2-3; 7 bases align to TRBD2. CDR3 in DNA: TGTGCCAGCAGCTCCAGGACTAGAAAGGATACGCAGTATTTT. It codes for CASSSRTRKDTQYF.